This record covers a single TCR beta chain. Its antigen is still unknown. Deletions cut 0 bases from V and 5 bases from J, with 11 bases between. Looked up from germline, CDR1 is SGHKS and CDR2 is YYEKEE (reference sequence). This CDR3 is 14 amino acids long. This sample was included in a study of blood T cells in healthy people across ages. Then a second PCR, running about 6 to 12 cycles, was carried out with a sample-barcoded 5' primer and a J-beta primer mix. MiXCR, applied by TCRdb to the 5' RACE reads, yields one record per CDR3 protein. The data contain 450,000 to 700,000 distinct CDR3 sequences, approximately 27% of them singletons. Whole-study findings and limits: Higher diversity and more naive CD4+ cells were features of long-lived donors, compared to aged donors.

The receptor was derived from a woman aged 70 to 79 in good health. V and J are TRBV5-5 and TRBJ2-5, with D possibly being TRBD1 (5 bases). Sequenced input: blood. The CDR3 nucleotides read TGTGCCAGCAGCTTGGAGGGGATCGCTGAGACCCAGTACTTC. The encoded protein is CASSLEGIAETQYF.